This T cell receptor (beta chain) was recovered during a study of Tregs in tolerant kidney transplant recipients. Study outcomes and limitations: Expanding Tregs on activated donor B cells appeared to best identify donor-specific TCRbeta clones.

Clones were sequenced by immunoSEQ multiplex PCR, and TCRdb holds only the in-frame ones, with some missing. The table records 60,000 to 95,000 clones, approximately 98% of them present only once. This clone was recorded once. The target antigen is unknown. V shed 2 bases and J 5 bases; nucleotides not matched to a gene: 13. The V gene's germline CDR1 is MRHNA and CDR2 SNTAGT. This CDR3 spans 17 amino acids. The TCR comes from a human donor who received a combined kidney and bone marrow transplant. This sample comprised CD4+ T cells from blood, obtained before the transplant. The chain joins TRBV6-4 to TRBJ1-2; 8 positions match TRBD1. CDR3 sequence: CASSDTRQGTLEYGYTF. Written as DNA, the CDR3 is TGTGCCAGCAGTGACACTAGACAGGGGACGTTAGAGTATGGCTACACCTTC.